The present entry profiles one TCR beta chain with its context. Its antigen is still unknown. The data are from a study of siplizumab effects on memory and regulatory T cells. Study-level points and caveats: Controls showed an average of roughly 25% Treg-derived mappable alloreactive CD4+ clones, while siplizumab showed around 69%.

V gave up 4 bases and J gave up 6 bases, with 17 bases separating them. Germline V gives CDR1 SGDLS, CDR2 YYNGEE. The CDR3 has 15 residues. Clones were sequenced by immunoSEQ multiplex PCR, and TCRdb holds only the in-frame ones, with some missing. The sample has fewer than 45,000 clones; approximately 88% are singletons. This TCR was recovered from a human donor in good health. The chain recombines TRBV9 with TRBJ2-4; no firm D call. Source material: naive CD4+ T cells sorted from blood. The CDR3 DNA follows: TGTGCCAGCAGCTCCTCGACTGGGGTTACAAACATTCAGTACTTC. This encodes CASSSSTGVTNIQYF.